Listed below are T cell receptor beta chains from one sample, sequenced in a study of blood T cell repertoires in COVID-19. The assay was immunoSEQ multiplex PCR, and TCRdb's table has in-frame clones only and misses some. The top ten clones hold roughly 6% of a sample with 200,000 to 250,000 clones, around 87% of them seen once. Material: PBMCs or T cells enriched from blood (not recorded which). These receptors all stem from a woman aged 25-40 years with acute COVID-19. Both conserved end residues are part of each CDR3. D genes are given only for firm matches. Size tells how often a clone was seen (once, few, many) or the class of an expanded clone, and some rows leave it out.

j_gene	d_gene	v_gene	abundance	CDR3aa	CDR3nt
TRBJ1-1	TRBD1	TRBV18	.	CASSPPGGQQNTEAFF	TGTGCCAGCTCACCACCGGGGGGACAGCAGAACACTGAAGCTTTCTTT
TRBJ1-5	.	TRBV19	.	CASSISAADNQPQHF	TGTGCCAGTAGTATAAGCGCGGCTGACAATCAGCCCCAGCATTTT
TRBJ2-7	.	TRBV3-1/TRBV3-2	.	CASSHPPGYEQYF	TGTGCCAGCAGCCACCCACCAGGCTACGAGCAGTACTTC
TRBJ2-1	.	TRBV29-1	many	CSVGENNEQFF	TGCAGCGTTGGGGAGAATAATGAGCAGTTCTTC
TRBJ2-2	.	TRBV2	few	CASSGQDTGELFF	TGTGCCAGCAGTGGTCAGGACACCGGGGAGCTGTTTTTT
TRBJ1-2	TRBD1	TRBV28	.	CASSQGEYYGYTF	TGTGCCAGCAGTCAGGGGGAATACTATGGCTACACCTTC
TRBJ1-2	.	TRBV6-1	.	CASSEALVLANYGYTF	TGTGCCAGCAGTGAAGCCTTAGTATTAGCTAACTATGGCTACACCTTC
TRBJ2-2	TRBD1	TRBV7-9	.	CASSSTGANTGELFF	TGTGCCAGCAGCTCGACAGGGGCGAACACCGGGGAGCTGTTTTTT
TRBJ2-1	TRBD2	TRBV13	.	CASSTLLAGVVEQFF	TGTGCCAGCAGCACCCTCCTAGCGGGAGTTGTTGAGCAGTTCTTC
TRBJ2-7	.	TRBV10-1	.	CASSEVRDYEQYF	TGCGCCAGCAGTGAGGTCAGGGACTACGAGCAGTACTTC
TRBJ2-7	TRBD2	TRBV29-1	.	CSVTIAGGLGEQYF	TGCAGCGTCACTATAGCGGGAGGGCTGGGCGAGCAGTACTTC
TRBJ1-2	TRBD1	TRBV28	.	CASITGAVGGYTF	TGTGCCAGCATTACAGGGGCCGTAGGAGGCTACACCTTC
TRBJ2-1	.	TRBV5-5	.	CASSLNPRAASSYNEQFF	TGTGCCAGCAGCTTGAATCCGCGGGCGGCAAGCTCCTACAATGAGCAGTTCTTC
TRBJ1-1	.	TRBV3-1/TRBV3-2	.	CASSPPNFNTEAFF	TGTGCCAGCAGCCCCCCGAACTTTAACACTGAAGCTTTCTTT
TRBJ2-3	TRBD2	TRBV4-3	.	CASSLHTSGSTDTQYF	TGCGCCAGCAGCCTGCACACTAGCGGTAGCACAGATACGCAGTATTTT